Sequencing of this T cell receptor beta chain was carried out in a study of CD4 T cells in relation to SARS-CoV-2 and coronaviruses. Study-level background: PBMCs were cultured with antigen for roughly nine days before TCR beta sequencing.

Before the COVID-19 pandemic, during about 2011-2019, CD4+ T cells were taken from unexposed donors. Isolation of CD4+ T cells took place after roughly nine days in culture. Testing used SARS-CoV-2 S/N and four cold-coronavirus spikes on unexposed-donor CD4+ T cells, cells permitting. On days 3 and 7, cultures got half fresh IL-2 medium. Generated by immunoSEQ multiplex PCR, the TCRdb table keeps only in-frame clones and is missing some. The data show tens of thousands of clones, under 80% seen once. The CDR3 is 14 residues long. CDR1 is LGHDT and CDR2 is YNNKEL in the germline V gene (reference sequence). Trimming stripped 6 bases from V and 4 bases from J, with 15 bases between. A few counts support this clone. Its specificity is not known.

Input material: CD4+ T cells from PBMCs, cultured in vitro. The receptor was derived from a human donor in good health. The rearrangement uses TRBV3-1 (or the pseudogene TRBV3-2) and TRBJ1-1, with D possibly TRBD1 on 6 matching bases. DNA for the CDR3: TGTGCCAGCAGATTCCAGGGGACTGCCACTGAAGCTTTCTTT. Translation: CASRFQGTATEAFF.